This TCR beta chain was identified during a study of blood T cell repertoires in COVID-19. Study summary: Samples representing acute and convalescent COVID-19 were sourced from the United States, Italy and Spain. The analysed material was cDNA or gDNA that came from T cells, B-cell-depleted T cells, or PBMCs.

This clone has a handful of counts. V lost 5 bases and J 7 bases, leaving 15 bases between the germline ends. Germline values: CDR1 MNHNY, CDR2 SVGAGI (reference sequence). The CDR3 has 15 residues. As processed by the authors: Researchers report that nucleated cell counts were estimated from reference gene primer amplification. Method: immunoSEQ multiplex PCR; TCRdb's copy keeps in-frame clones and lacks some. That table gives V, J and clone size, and the DNA gave D and trimming. Among a few hundred thousand clones listed, 80% to 85% were seen once. The chain links TRBV6-6 to TRBJ1-6; D might be TRBD1 (6 bases). The specimen sequenced was peripheral blood. The source is a woman younger than 30 with acute or convalescent COVID-19. CDR3 sequence reads: CASSETGHPNSPLHF. In nucleotides, the CDR3 is TGTGCCAGCAGTGAGACAGGTCATCCCAATTCACCCCTCCACTTT.